Listed below are T cell receptor beta chains from one sample, sequenced in a study of CD8+CD57+ T cells in acquired aplastic anemia. TCRdb used MiXCR to reprocess the reads, holding one entry per CDR3 protein. The sample comprises around 190,000 distinct CDR3 sequences, 45% to 60% of which are singletons, and 10% to 15% rests with the top ten. Input material: sorted CD4+, CD8+, or CD8+CD57+ T cells (not recorded which) from PBMCs. These receptors were obtained from a human donor with aplastic anemia. The conserved cysteine and the conserved F or W are not part of the CDR3 here. The D gene is left open where the match is weak.

CDR3 protein: ASSVNSNTEAF
J gene: TRBJ1-1
D gene: -
V gene: TRBV10-2
CDR3 length: 11

CDR3 protein: SVEGRGREQY
J gene: TRBJ2-7
D gene: TRBD1
V gene: TRBV29-1
CDR3 length: 10

CDR3 protein: ASSPGRVGSQETQY
J gene: TRBJ2-5
D gene: -
V gene: TRBV7-7
CDR3 length: 14

CDR3 protein: ASSVEGKTTQY
J gene: TRBJ2-3
D gene: -
V gene: TRBV9
CDR3 length: 11

CDR3 protein: AISEPRAEAMRYT
J gene: TRBJ1-2
D gene: -
V gene: TRBV10-3
CDR3 length: 13

CDR3 protein: SVDRGRDTEAF
J gene: TRBJ1-1
D gene: -
V gene: TRBV29-1
CDR3 length: 11

CDR3 protein: ATRADGGEAGELF
J gene: TRBJ2-2
D gene: -
V gene: TRBV24-1
CDR3 length: 13

CDR3 protein: ATSRGGTGFYEQY
J gene: TRBJ2-7
D gene: TRBD1
V gene: TRBV15
CDR3 length: 13

CDR3 protein: ASSPSTYNEQF
J gene: TRBJ2-1
D gene: -
V gene: TRBV7-9
CDR3 length: 11

CDR3 protein: ASSLDRGRGYT
J gene: TRBJ1-2
D gene: TRBD1
V gene: TRBV7-6
CDR3 length: 11

CDR3 protein: ASSIRGPTEAF
J gene: TRBJ1-1
D gene: TRBD1
V gene: TRBV19
CDR3 length: 11

CDR3 protein: SVKGAGSEAF
J gene: TRBJ1-1
D gene: -
V gene: TRBV29-1
CDR3 length: 10

CDR3 protein: SVGQGAGSPLH
J gene: TRBJ1-6
D gene: TRBD1
V gene: TRBV20-1
CDR3 length: 11

CDR3 protein: SARATGQGFSYEQY
J gene: TRBJ2-7
D gene: TRBD1
V gene: TRBV20-1
CDR3 length: 14

CDR3 protein: ASSLAGPGAYGYT
J gene: TRBJ1-2
D gene: -
V gene: TRBV5-4
CDR3 length: 13

CDR3 protein: ASSPRRLAGGGYEQF
J gene: TRBJ2-1
D gene: TRBD2
V gene: TRBV11-2
CDR3 length: 15

CDR3 protein: SAGVEQF
J gene: TRBJ2-1
D gene: -
V gene: TRBV20-1
CDR3 length: 7

CDR3 protein: ATSSGRGLNTEAF
J gene: TRBJ1-1
D gene: -
V gene: TRBV24-1
CDR3 length: 13

CDR3 protein: ATYRETQY
J gene: TRBJ2-5
D gene: -
V gene: TRBV5-8
CDR3 length: 8

CDR3 protein: ASSLVGAAYSLNYNSPLH
J gene: TRBJ1-6
D gene: -
V gene: TRBV11-1
CDR3 length: 18

CDR3 protein: ASSEDRRGTNTEAF
J gene: TRBJ1-1
D gene: TRBD1
V gene: TRBV6-4
CDR3 length: 14

CDR3 protein: SALRPRQETQY
J gene: TRBJ2-5
D gene: -
V gene: TRBV20-1
CDR3 length: 11

CDR3 protein: ASSEVTAPTVAF
J gene: TRBJ1-1
D gene: -
V gene: TRBV2
CDR3 length: 12

CDR3 protein: SARAGTGAQPQH
J gene: TRBJ1-5
D gene: TRBD1
V gene: TRBV20-1
CDR3 length: 12

CDR3 protein: ATSDRDRAGYT
J gene: TRBJ1-2
D gene: TRBD1
V gene: TRBV24-1
CDR3 length: 11

CDR3 protein: ASSLNQGQPQH
J gene: TRBJ1-5
D gene: -
V gene: TRBV5-6
CDR3 length: 11

CDR3 protein: AIGGTGADGTQY
J gene: TRBJ2-5
D gene: TRBD1
V gene: TRBV10-3
CDR3 length: 12

CDR3 protein: ASTMTGDSDQPQH
J gene: TRBJ1-5
D gene: TRBD1
V gene: TRBV19
CDR3 length: 13

CDR3 protein: ATTYGGAETQY
J gene: TRBJ2-5
D gene: -
V gene: TRBV24-1
CDR3 length: 11

CDR3 protein: ASSLERSYGYT
J gene: TRBJ1-2
D gene: -
V gene: TRBV7-8
CDR3 length: 11

CDR3 protein: ATSDLLETQY
J gene: TRBJ2-5
D gene: -
V gene: TRBV24-1
CDR3 length: 10

CDR3 protein: ASKGTDREKLF
J gene: TRBJ1-4
D gene: TRBD1
V gene: TRBV12-3/TRBV12-4
CDR3 length: 11

CDR3 protein: AISKRSGTGGHEQY
J gene: TRBJ2-7
D gene: TRBD1
V gene: TRBV10-3
CDR3 length: 14

CDR3 protein: ATSARDMRTDTQY
J gene: TRBJ2-3
D gene: -
V gene: TRBV24-1
CDR3 length: 13

CDR3 protein: ASSVGQAHQGTQY
J gene: TRBJ2-5
D gene: TRBD1
V gene: TRBV9
CDR3 length: 13

CDR3 protein: ASKRGAMLTEAF
J gene: TRBJ1-1
D gene: -
V gene: TRBV19
CDR3 length: 12

CDR3 protein: SALTGTPSTDTQY
J gene: TRBJ2-3
D gene: -
V gene: TRBV20-1
CDR3 length: 13

CDR3 protein: ATSRVGTTDTQY
J gene: TRBJ2-3
D gene: -
V gene: TRBV15
CDR3 length: 12

CDR3 protein: ASSLIDTGVYEQY
J gene: TRBJ2-7
D gene: -
V gene: TRBV4-1
CDR3 length: 13

CDR3 protein: ASNYGADNEQF
J gene: TRBJ2-1
D gene: -
V gene: TRBV7-2
CDR3 length: 11

CDR3 protein: ATLLGSGTYEQY
J gene: TRBJ2-7
D gene: -
V gene: TRBV2
CDR3 length: 12

CDR3 protein: ASSLLRGANTGELF
J gene: TRBJ2-2
D gene: -
V gene: TRBV7-3
CDR3 length: 14

CDR3 protein: ASSYSSGHINTGELF
J gene: TRBJ2-2
D gene: -
V gene: TRBV6-5
CDR3 length: 15

CDR3 protein: ASRRPRTGNSYEQY
J gene: TRBJ2-7
D gene: TRBD1
V gene: TRBV2
CDR3 length: 14

CDR3 protein: ASSPGQKQY
J gene: TRBJ2-7
D gene: -
V gene: TRBV7-9
CDR3 length: 9

CDR3 protein: ASSIRTGGRETQY
J gene: TRBJ2-5
D gene: TRBD1
V gene: TRBV19
CDR3 length: 13

CDR3 protein: SARAGSKGETQY
J gene: TRBJ2-5
D gene: -
V gene: TRBV20-1
CDR3 length: 12

CDR3 protein: ASRKGDNEQF
J gene: TRBJ2-1
D gene: -
V gene: TRBV5-1
CDR3 length: 10

CDR3 protein: ASSIDARLTDTQY
J gene: TRBJ2-3
D gene: -
V gene: TRBV19
CDR3 length: 13

CDR3 protein: ASSAWDLPYEQY
J gene: TRBJ2-7
D gene: -
V gene: TRBV6-1
CDR3 length: 12

CDR3 protein: ASSLISPSDEQY
J gene: TRBJ2-7
D gene: -
V gene: TRBV7-2
CDR3 length: 12

CDR3 protein: ASSGRRVGYEQY
J gene: TRBJ2-7
D gene: -
V gene: TRBV2
CDR3 length: 12

CDR3 protein: ASSIGVYGYT
J gene: TRBJ1-2
D gene: -
V gene: TRBV13
CDR3 length: 10

CDR3 protein: ASSTAGVNYGYT
J gene: TRBJ1-2
D gene: -
V gene: TRBV19
CDR3 length: 12

CDR3 protein: SAGNPTDTQY
J gene: TRBJ2-3
D gene: -
V gene: TRBV20-1
CDR3 length: 10

CDR3 protein: ASSDGVVPSYEQY
J gene: TRBJ2-7
D gene: -
V gene: TRBV2
CDR3 length: 13

CDR3 protein: ASSSTGMGTEAF
J gene: TRBJ1-1
D gene: TRBD1
V gene: TRBV2
CDR3 length: 12

CDR3 protein: ASSPVGLGDTEAF
J gene: TRBJ1-1
D gene: -
V gene: TRBV11-2
CDR3 length: 13

CDR3 protein: ASRVHSSTDTQY
J gene: TRBJ2-3
D gene: -
V gene: TRBV5-4
CDR3 length: 12

CDR3 protein: ASSIRGQGSPTYEQY
J gene: TRBJ2-7
D gene: TRBD1
V gene: TRBV19
CDR3 length: 15